The sequence of this TCR beta chain was determined in a study of vaccination effects on CD4 cells after COVID-19. Antigen-specific CD4+ T cells expanded by the ViraFEST assay with viral peptide pools were then sequenced. After less than twelve days in culture, the CD4+ T cells were isolated. Previously uninfected by SARS-CoV-2, the vaccine recipients also showed negative nucleocapsid antibodies. Cultivation was performed at roughly 2.2 million PBMC per well with around 9.3 IU/ml IL-2 and roughly 9.9 ug/ml peptides added. The data were produced by immunoSEQ multiplex PCR, yet TCRdb's version contains in-frame clones alone and is incomplete. This table holds tens of thousands of clones, about two thirds found once. Concerning this clone itself: No antigen is known for it.

The germline V and J ends were trimmed by 6 bases and 5 bases, with 7 bases remaining between them. Per the germline V gene, CDR1 is MNHEY and CDR2 is SMNVEV (reference sequence). The CDR3 length is 12 residues. Sequenced here: CD4+ T cells from PBMCs cultured with SARS-CoV-2 spike peptides, sampled before COVID-19 vaccination. The rearrangement joins TRBV27 to TRBJ2-2, with unresolved D. This TCR was recovered from a human donor who received a COVID-19 vaccine. For the CDR3, the DNA is TGTGCCAGCAGCCCGCTGACCGGGGAGCTGTTTTTT. This encodes CASSPLTGELFF.